This TCR beta chain is from a study of T cell responses to AZD1222 COVID-19 vaccine. Whole-study findings and limits: Nearly half of spike-specific TCRs reportedly target variant regions that are unmutated in the B.1.351 and B.1.1.7 variants. It should be noted that donors were predominantly white British and more often female, and clonal diversity was possibly underestimated. Repertoires in all cases were sampled only once the peak T cell response had passed.

Repertoires were generated with immunoSEQ multiplex PCR, while TCRdb's copy carries only in-frame clones and drops some. The table records over 120,000 clones, 93% of them present only once. About this clone itself: Its antigen is currently unknown.

V shed 6 bases and J shed 3 bases, with 10 bases lying between them. CDR1 and CDR2 from the germline V gene are SGHNT and YYREEE (reference sequence). This CDR3 contains 13 residues. The TCR was taken from an adult in good health. Sample: peripheral blood, taken on day 0 of AZD1222 vaccination. The chain combines TRBV5-4 with TRBJ2-1, with D tentatively TRBD2 (5 bases). The CDR3 is CASTREYYNEQFF. CDR3 nucleotides: TGTGCCAGCACCCGGGAATACTACAATGAGCAGTTCTTC.